This passage covers 8 T cell receptor beta chains from one sample sequenced in a study of pediatric ulcerative colitis. Rectal tissue came from one to two pinch biopsies taken at colonoscopy. The assay was immunoSEQ multiplex PCR, and TCRdb's table has in-frame clones only and misses some. The sample lists about 36,000 clones; approximately 73% were seen once. Sequencing was done on a sample of gut tissue. The receptors here all came from a boy aged 5-17 years with moderate ulcerative colitis.

J is TRBJ1-3 and V is TRBV15; tentative D call: TRBD1 (5 bases). This CDR3 spans 17 amino acids. The germline CDR1 and CDR2 sequences are LNHNV and YYDKDF (reference sequence). Trimming took off 3 bases at V and 2 bases at J, with 17 bases between the two ends. As DNA, the CDR3 is TGTGCCACCAGCAGGGAAACGGCAGGGTCCCCTGGAAACACCATATATTTT. Translating gives CATSRETAGSPGNTIYF.

The V and J genes are TRBV30 and TRBJ1-1, with 10 bases aligning to TRBD1. The trim removed 4 bases at V and 6 bases at J, leaving 8 bases unmatched. There are 14 residues in the CDR3. Germline V gene lookup returns CDR1 GTSNPN and CDR2 SVGIG (reference sequence). The DNA for the CDR3 is TGTGCCTGGAAGACAGGGGGCGTTTCGTCTGAAGCTTTCTTT. This gives the protein CAWKTGGVSSEAFF.

The sample holds a few counts of this clone. The CDR3, as DNA: TGTGCCTGGAGTGGTCGGCAGGAGAACACTGAAGCTTTCTTT. As protein: CAWSGRQENTEAFF. The rearrangement joins TRBV30 to TRBJ1-1; no definite D call. The CDR3 extends over 14 amino acids. V lost 1 base and J lost 1, with 10 bases in between. Germline V gives CDR1 GTSNPN, CDR2 SVGIG (reference sequence).

The genes are TRBV15 and TRBJ2-7; weak D call: TRBD2 (7 bases). This CDR3 has 15 residues. Trimming stripped 0 bases from V and 6 bases from J, with 15 bases between. Germline CDR1 is LNHNV and CDR2 is YYDKDF (reference sequence). The CDR3 DNA follows: TGTGCCACCAGCAGAGATGTCGAGGGGGGGAGCGAGCAGTACTTC. Encoded protein: CATSRDVEGGSEQYF.

The chain recombines TRBV19 with TRBJ2-7, with TRBD1 matching 9 bases. Germline loops: CDR1 LNHDA, CDR2 SQIVND (reference sequence). This CDR3 comprises 14 residues. V was pared by 3 bases and J by 6 bases, with 6 bases of the junction left unmatched. CDR3 in DNA: TGTGCCAGTAGTATCGGACAGGGGAGTATCGAGCAGTACTTC. Its translation is CASSIGQGSIEQYF.

The gene calls are TRBV6-5 and TRBJ1-1, with a weak D call TRBD1 (5 bases). V lost 6 bases and J 2 bases, leaving 13 bases between the germline ends. This CDR3 spans 14 amino acids. The germline CDR1 and CDR2 sequences are MNHEY and SVGAGI. The CDR3 sequence is CASSSTALNTEAFF. Written as DNA, the CDR3 is TGTGCCAGCAGCTCGACAGCCCTCAACACTGAAGCTTTCTTT.

This clone was observed a single time. The CDR3 nucleotides read TGTGCAAGTCGCTTCCCCCGGGTTTTGGGCTCTGGAAACACCATATATTTT. This translates into CASRFPRVLGSGNTIYF. The V and J genes are TRBV12-2 and TRBJ1-3. TRBV12-2 represents a pseudogene. This CDR3 contains 17 residues.

This clone was recorded only once. This chain connects TRBV6-6 to TRBJ2-1; no definite D call. V was shortened by 8 bases and J by 6 bases, with 17 bases between the two germline ends. The CDR3 is 14 residues long. Germline CDR1 MNHNY, CDR2 SVGAGI (reference sequence). The DNA of the CDR3 is TGTGCCAGCCGTTCGGCTACCCGATCCAATGAGCAGTTCTTC. Its protein is CASRSATRSNEQFF.